Listed here is a single T cell receptor (beta chain). Its matching antigen is unknown. This record comes from a study of neurological immune-mediated disorders. The unsorted libraries were generated from a total of 2 million PBMCs, which had been stored in RNAlater at -80 C. Study-level points and caveats: The multiple sclerosis repertoire cluster had no clinical or MRI correlate. When the repertoires were grouped phylogenetically, those of 18 of the 34 multiple sclerosis patients came together in a single cluster of related CDR3 sequences, which points to a possible repertoire-level signature.

The J segment lost 5 bases and the V segment lost 4 bases, leaving 5 bases of the junction unmatched. The CDR3 extends over 14 amino acids. The V gene's germline CDR1 is SGHRS and CDR2 YFSETQ. The output of every sequencing run exceeded 170 million TCR-beta sequences, derived from 15-18 subjects. TCRdb reprocessed the 5' RACE reads via MiXCR and lists one record per CDR3 protein. Among 55,000 to 65,000 distinct CDR3 sequences listed, 3.7% were seen once. Sequencing was performed on PBMCs. V usage is TRBV5-1 and J usage is TRBJ2-4; 8 nucleotides line up with TRBD1. The receptor was isolated from a woman aged 45-65 years with multiple sclerosis. The CDR3 sequence is CASSTGQGQNIQYF. CDR3 in DNA: TGCGCCAGCAGCACCGGACAGGGACAAAACATTCAGTACTTC.